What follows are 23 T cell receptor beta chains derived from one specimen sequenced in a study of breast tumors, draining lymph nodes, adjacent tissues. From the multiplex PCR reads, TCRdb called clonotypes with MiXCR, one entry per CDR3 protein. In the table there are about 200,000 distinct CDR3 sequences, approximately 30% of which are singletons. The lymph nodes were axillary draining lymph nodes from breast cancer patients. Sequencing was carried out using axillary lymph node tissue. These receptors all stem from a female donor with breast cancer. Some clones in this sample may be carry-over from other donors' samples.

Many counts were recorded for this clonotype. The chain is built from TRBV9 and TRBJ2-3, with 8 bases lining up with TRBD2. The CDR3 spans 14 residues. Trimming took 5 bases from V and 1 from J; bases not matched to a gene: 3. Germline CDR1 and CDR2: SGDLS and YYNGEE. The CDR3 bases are TGTGCCAGCAGTCAGCGGGGGCGCACAGATACGCAGTATTTT. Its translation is CASSQRGRTDTQYF.

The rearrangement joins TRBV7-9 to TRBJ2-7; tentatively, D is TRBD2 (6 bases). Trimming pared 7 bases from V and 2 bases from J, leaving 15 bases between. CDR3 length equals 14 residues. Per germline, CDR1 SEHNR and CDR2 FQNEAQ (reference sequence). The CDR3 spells CASNAPGAAYEQYF. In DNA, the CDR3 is TGTGCCAGCAACGCACCGGGAGCCGCCTACGAGCAGTACTTC.

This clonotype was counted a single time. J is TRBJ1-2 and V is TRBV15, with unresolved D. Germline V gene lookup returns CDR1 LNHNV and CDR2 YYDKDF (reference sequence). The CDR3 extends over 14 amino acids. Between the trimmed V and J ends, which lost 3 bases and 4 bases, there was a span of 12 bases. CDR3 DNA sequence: TGTGCCACCAGCAGCCCGGAGGAGGCCTATGGCTACACCTTC. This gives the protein CATSSPEEAYGYTF.

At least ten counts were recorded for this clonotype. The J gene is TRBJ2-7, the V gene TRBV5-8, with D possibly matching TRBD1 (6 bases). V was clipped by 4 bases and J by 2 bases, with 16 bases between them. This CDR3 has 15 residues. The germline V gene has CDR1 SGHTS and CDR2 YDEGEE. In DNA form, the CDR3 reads TGTGCCAGCAGCACTCCTAAGAAGGGGGCCTACGAGCAGTACTTC. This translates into CASSTPKKGAYEQYF.

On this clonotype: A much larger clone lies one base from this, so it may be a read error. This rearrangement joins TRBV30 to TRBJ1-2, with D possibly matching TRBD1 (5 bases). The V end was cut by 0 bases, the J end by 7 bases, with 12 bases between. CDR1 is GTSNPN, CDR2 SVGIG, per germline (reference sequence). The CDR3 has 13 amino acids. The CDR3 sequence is CAWSVRQGCGYTF. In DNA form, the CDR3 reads TGTGCCTGGAGTGTAAGGCAGGGTTGTGGCTACACCTTC.

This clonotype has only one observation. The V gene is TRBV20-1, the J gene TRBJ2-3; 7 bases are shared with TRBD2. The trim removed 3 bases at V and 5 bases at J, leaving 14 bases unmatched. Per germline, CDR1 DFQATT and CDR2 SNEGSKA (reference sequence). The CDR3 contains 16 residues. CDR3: CSARRRGWGGRDTQYF. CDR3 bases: TGCAGTGCTAGGCGGAGGGGTTGGGGGGGGAGAGATACGCAGTATTTT.

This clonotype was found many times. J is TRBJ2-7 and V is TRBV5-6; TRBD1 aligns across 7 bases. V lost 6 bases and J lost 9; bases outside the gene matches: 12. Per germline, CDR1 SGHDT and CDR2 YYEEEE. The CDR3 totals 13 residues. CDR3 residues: CASTLGAGGVQYF. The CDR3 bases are TGTGCCAGCACCCTGGGGGCAGGGGGTGTGCAGTACTTC.

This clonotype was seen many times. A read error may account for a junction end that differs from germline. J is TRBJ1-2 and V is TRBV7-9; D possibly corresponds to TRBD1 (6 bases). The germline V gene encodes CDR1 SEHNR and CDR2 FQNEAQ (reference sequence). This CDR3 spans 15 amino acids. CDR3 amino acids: CASSRGGNQLHGYPF. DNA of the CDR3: TGTGCCAGCAGCCGAGGGGGGAATCAACTTCATGGCTACCCCTTC.

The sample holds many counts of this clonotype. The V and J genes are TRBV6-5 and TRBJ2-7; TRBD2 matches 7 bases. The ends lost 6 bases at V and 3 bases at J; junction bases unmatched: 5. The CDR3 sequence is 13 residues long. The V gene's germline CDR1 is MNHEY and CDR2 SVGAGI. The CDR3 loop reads CASRTSGNYEQYF. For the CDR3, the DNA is TGTGCCAGCAGAACCAGCGGGAACTACGAGCAGTACTTC.

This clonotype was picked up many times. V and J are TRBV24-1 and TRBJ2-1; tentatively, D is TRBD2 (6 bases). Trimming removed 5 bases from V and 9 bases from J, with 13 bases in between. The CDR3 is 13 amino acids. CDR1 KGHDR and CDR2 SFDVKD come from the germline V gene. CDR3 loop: CATSASPGVEQFF. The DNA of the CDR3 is TGTGCCACCAGTGCCTCCCCGGGGGTTGAGCAGTTCTTC.

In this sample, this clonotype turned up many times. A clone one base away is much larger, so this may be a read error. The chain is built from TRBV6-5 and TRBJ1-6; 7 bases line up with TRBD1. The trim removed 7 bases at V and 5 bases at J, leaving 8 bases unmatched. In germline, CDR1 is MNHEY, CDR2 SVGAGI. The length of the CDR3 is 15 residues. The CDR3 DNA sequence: TGTGCCAGCAAGCTGACAGGGTGGGATAATTCACCCCTCCACTTT. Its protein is CASKLTGWDNSPLHF.

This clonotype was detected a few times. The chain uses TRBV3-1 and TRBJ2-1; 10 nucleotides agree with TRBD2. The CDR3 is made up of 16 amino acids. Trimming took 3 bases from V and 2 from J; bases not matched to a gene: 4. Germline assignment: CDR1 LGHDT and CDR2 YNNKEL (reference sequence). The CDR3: CASSQDSGGAYNEQFF. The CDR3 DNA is TGTGCCAGCAGCCAGGACAGCGGGGGGGCCTACAATGAGCAGTTCTTC.

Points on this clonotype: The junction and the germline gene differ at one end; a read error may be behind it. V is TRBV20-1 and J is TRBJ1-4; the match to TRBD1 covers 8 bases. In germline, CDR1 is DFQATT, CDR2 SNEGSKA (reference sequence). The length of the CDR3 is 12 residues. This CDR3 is CSAAGGHEQLFF. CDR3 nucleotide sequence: TGCAGTGCCGCAGGGGGCCATGAACAACTGTTTTTT.

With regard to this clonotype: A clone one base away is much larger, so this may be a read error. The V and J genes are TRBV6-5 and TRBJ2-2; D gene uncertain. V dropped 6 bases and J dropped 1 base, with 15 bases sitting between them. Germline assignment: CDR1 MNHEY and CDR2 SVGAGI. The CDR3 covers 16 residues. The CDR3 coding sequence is TGTGCCAGCAGACTTTTCGGGCCACGGAACACCGGGGAGCTGTTTTTT. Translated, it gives CASRLFGPRNTGELFF.

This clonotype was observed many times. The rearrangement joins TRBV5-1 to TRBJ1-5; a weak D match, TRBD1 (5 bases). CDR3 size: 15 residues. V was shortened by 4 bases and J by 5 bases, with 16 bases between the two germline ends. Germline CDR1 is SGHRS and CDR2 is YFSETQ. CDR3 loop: CASSPRPGGDQPQHF. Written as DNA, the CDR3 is TGCGCCAGCAGCCCACGACCGGGAGGGGATCAGCCCCAGCATTTT.

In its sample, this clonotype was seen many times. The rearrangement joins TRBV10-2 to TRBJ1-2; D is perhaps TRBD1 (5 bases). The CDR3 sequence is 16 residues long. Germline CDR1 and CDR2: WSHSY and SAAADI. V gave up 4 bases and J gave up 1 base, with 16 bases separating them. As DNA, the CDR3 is TGCGCCAGCAGTGGCGCGGAGACAGAAGTTAACTATGGCTACACCTTC. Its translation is CASSGAETEVNYGYTF.

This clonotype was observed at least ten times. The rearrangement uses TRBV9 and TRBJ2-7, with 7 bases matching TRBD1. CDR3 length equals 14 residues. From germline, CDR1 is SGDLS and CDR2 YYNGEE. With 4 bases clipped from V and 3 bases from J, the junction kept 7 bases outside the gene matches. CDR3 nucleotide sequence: TGTGCCAGCAGCCCAGGACAGGTCAACTACGAGCAGTACTTC. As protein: CASSPGQVNYEQYF.

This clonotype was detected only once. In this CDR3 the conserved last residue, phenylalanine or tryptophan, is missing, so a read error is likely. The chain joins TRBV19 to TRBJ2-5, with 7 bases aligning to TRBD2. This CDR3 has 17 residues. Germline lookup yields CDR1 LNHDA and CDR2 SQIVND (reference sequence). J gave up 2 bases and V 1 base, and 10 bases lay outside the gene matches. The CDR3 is CASSIGTRGYEQETQYS. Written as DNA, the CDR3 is TGTGCCAGTAGTATAGGGACTAGAGGGTATGAGCAAGAGACCCAGTACTCC.

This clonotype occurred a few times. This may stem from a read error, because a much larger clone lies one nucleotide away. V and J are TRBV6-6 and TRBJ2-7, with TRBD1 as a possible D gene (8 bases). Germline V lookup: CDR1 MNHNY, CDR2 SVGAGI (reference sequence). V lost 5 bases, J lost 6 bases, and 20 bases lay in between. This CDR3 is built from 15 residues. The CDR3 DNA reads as TGTGCCAGCAGTCCTAGGACAGGGAGGGTCGGCGAGCAGTACTTC. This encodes CASSPRTGRVGEQYF.

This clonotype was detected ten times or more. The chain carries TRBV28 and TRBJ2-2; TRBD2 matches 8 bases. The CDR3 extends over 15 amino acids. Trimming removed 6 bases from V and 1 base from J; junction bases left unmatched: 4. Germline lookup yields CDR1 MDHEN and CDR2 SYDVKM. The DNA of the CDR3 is TGTGCCAGCAGGCTAGCGGGCCTGAACACCGGGGAGCTGTTTTTT. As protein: CASRLAGLNTGELFF.

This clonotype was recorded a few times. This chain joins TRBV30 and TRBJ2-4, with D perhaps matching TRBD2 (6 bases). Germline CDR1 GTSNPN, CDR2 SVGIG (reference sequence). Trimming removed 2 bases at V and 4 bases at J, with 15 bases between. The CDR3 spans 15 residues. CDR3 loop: CAWSITGRRKNIQYF. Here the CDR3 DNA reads TGTGCCTGGAGTATAACCGGGAGACGGAAAAACATTCAGTACTTC.

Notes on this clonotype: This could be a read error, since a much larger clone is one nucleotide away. CDR3 in amino acids: CSAPDQGNEPFF. The CDR3 region has the DNA TGCAGTGCTCCGGATCAGGGGAATGAGCCGTTCTTC. The V and J genes are TRBV20-1 and TRBJ2-1; TRBD1 might be the D (6 bases). Per germline, CDR1 DFQATT and CDR2 SNEGSKA (reference sequence). The CDR3 is 12 residues long.

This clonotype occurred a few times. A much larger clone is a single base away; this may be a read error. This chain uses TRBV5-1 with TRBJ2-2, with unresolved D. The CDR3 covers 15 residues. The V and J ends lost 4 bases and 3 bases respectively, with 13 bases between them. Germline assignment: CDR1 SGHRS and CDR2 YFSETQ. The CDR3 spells CASSRDTPDTGELFF. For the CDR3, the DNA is TGCGCCAGCAGCCGAGACACCCCGGACACCGGGGAGCTGTTTTTT.